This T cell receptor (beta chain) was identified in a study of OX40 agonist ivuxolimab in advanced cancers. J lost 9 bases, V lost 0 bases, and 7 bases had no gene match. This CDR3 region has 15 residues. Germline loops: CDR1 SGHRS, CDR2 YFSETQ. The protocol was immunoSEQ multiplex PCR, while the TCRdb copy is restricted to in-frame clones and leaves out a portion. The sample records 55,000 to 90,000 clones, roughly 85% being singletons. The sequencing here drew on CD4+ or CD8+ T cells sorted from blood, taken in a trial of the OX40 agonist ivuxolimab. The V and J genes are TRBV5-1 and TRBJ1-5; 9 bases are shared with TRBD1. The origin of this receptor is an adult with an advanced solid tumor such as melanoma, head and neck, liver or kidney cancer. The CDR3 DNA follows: TGCGCCAGCAGCTTGGGGACAGGGGCCCTCTCGCCCCAGCATTTT. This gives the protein CASSLGTGALSPQHF.